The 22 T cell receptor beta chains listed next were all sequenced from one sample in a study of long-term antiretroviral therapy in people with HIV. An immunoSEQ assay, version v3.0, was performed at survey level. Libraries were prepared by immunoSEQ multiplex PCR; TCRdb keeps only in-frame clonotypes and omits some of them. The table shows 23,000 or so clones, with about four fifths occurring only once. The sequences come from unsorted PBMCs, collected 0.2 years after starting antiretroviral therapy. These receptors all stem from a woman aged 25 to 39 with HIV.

In nucleotides, the CDR3 is TGTGCCAGCAGTAGGACAGGTCTCGGGTCACCCCTCCACTTT. Protein sequence: CASSRTGLGSPLHF. The rearrangement joins TRBV6-5 to TRBJ1-6, with 7 bases fitting TRBD1. After removal of 5 bases from V and 10 bases from J, the junction contained 8 bases not matched to a gene. Germline V gives CDR1 MNHEY, CDR2 SVGAGI. The CDR3 is 14 amino acids.

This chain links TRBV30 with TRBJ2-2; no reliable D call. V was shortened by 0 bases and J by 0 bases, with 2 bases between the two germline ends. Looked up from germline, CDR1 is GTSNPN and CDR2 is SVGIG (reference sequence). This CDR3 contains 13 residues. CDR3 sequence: CAWSVSNTGELFF. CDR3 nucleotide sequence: TGTGCCTGGAGTGTATCGAACACCGGGGAGCTGTTTTTT.

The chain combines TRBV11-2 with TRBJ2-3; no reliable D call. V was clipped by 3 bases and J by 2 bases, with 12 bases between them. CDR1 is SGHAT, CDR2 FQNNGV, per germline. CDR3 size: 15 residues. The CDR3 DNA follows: TGTGCCAGCAGCTTTTCCCTCTTCAACACAGATACGCAGTATTTT. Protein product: CASSFSLFNTDTQYF.

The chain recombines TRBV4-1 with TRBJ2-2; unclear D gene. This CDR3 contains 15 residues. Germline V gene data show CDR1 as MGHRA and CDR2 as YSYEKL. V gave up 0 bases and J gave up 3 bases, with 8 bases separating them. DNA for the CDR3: TGCGCCAGCAGCCAAGAAACTCCCTACACCGGGGAGCTGTTTTTT. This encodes CASSQETPYTGELFF.

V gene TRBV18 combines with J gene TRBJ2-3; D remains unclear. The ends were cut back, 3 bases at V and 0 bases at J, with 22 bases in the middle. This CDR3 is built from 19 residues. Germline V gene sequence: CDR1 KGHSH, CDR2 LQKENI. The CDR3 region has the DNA TGTGCCAGCTCACCGCTGGGGTTTTTCGGACGGCAGAGCACAGATACGCAGTATTTT. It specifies CASSPLGFFGRQSTDTQYF.

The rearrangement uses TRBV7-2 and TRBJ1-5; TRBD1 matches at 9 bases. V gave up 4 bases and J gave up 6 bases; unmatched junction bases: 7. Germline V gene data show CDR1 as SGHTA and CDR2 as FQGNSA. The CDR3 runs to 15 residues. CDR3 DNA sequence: TGTGCCAGCAGCTCGGTACAGGGGGCGGGTCAGCCCCAGCATTTT. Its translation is CASSSVQGAGQPQHF.

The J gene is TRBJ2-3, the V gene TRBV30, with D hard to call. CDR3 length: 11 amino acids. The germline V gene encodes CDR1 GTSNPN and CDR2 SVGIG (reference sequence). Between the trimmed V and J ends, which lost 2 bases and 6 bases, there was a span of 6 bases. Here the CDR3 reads CAWSLGDTQYF. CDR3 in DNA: TGTGCCTGGAGTTTGGGGGATACGCAGTATTTT.

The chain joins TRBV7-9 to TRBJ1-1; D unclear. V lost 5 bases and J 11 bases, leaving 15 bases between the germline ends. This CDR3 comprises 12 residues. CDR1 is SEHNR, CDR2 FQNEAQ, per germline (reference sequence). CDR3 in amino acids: CASSPNVVEAFF. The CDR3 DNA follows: TGTGCCAGCAGCCCCAACGTGGTGGAGGCTTTCTTT.

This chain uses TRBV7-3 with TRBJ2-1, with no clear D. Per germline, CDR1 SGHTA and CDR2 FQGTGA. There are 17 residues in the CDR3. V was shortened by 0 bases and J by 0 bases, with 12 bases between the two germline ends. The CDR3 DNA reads TGTGCCAGCAGCTTAACTCGGAGCAGAAACTCCTACAATGAGCAGTTCTTC. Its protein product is CASSLTRSRNSYNEQFF.

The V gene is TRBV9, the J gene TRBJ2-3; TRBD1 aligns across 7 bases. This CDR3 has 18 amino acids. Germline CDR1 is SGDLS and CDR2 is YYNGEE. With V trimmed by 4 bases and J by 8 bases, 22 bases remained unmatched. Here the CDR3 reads CASSSPGDRQHGAGTQYF. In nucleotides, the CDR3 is TGTGCCAGCAGCTCCCCTGGGGACAGACAACATGGAGCAGGTACGCAGTATTTT.

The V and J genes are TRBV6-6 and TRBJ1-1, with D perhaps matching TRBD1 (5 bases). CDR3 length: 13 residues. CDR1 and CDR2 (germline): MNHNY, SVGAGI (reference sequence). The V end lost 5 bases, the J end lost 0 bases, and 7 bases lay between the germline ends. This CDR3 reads CASSRQMNTEAFF. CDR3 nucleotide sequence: TGTGCCAGCAGTCGACAGATGAACACTGAAGCTTTCTTT.

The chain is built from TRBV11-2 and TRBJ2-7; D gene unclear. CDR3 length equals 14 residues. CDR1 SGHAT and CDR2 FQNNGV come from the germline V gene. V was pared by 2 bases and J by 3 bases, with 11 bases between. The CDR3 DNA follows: TGTGCCAGCAGCTTAATGTTAGGCGGCTACGAGCAGTACTTC. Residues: CASSLMLGGYEQYF. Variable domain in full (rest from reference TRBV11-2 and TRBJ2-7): EAGVAQSPRYKIIEKRQSVAFWCNPISGHATLYWYQQILGQGPKLLIQFQNNGVVDDSQLPKDRFSAERLKGVDSTLKIQPAKLEDSAVYLCASSLMLGGYEQYFGPGTRLTVT.

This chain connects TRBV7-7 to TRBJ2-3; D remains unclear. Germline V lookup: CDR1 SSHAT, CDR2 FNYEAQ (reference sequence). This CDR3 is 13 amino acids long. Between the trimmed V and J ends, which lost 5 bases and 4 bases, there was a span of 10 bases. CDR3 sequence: CASSPLGPDTQYF. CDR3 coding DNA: TGTGCCAGCAGCCCCTTGGGCCCAGATACGCAGTATTTT.

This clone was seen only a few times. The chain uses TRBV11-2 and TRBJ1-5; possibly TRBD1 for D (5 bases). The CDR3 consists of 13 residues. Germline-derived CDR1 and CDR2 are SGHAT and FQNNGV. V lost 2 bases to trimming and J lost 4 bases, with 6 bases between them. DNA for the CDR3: TGTGCCAGCAGCTTACGACAGAATCAGCCCCAGCATTTT. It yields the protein CASSLRQNQPQHF.

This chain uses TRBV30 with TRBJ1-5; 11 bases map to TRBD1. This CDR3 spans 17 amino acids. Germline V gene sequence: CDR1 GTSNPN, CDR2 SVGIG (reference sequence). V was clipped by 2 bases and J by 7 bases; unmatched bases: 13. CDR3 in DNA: TGTGCCTGGAGTTTCCCCACGGACAGGGGGCGATGGCAGCCCCAGCATTTT. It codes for CAWSFPTDRGRWQPQHF.

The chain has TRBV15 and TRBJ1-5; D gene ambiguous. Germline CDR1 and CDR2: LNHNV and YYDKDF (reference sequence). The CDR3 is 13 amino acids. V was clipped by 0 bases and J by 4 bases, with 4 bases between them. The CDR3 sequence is CATSRERNQPQHF. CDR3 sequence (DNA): TGTGCCACCAGCAGAGAGAGGAATCAGCCCCAGCATTTT.

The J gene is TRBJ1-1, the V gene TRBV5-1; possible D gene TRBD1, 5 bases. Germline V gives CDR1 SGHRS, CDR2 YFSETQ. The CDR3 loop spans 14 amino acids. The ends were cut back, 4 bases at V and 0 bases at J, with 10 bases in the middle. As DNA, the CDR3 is TGCGCCAGCAGCCGACAGAGCTTGAACACTGAAGCTTTCTTT. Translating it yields CASSRQSLNTEAFF.

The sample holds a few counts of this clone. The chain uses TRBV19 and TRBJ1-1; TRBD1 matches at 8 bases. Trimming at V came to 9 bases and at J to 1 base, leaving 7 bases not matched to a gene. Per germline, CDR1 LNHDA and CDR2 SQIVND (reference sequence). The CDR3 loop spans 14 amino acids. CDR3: CASRRTGTNTEAFF. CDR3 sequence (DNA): TGTGCCAGCCGAAGGACAGGGACGAACACTGAAGCTTTCTTT.

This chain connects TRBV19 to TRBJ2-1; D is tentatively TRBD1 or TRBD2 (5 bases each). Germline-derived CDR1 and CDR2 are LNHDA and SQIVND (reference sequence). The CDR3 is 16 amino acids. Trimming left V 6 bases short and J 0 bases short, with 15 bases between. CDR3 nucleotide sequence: TGTGCCAGTAGAAGCCGGGGCCCTAGCTCCTACAATGAGCAGTTCTTC. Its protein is CASRSRGPSSYNEQFF.

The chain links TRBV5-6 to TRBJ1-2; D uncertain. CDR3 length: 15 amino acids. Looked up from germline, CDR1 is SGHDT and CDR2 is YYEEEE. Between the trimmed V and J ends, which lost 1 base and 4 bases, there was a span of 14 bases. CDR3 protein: CASSLWEGVGYGYTF. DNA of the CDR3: TGTGCCAGCAGCTTGTGGGAGGGCGTAGGCTATGGCTACACCTTC.

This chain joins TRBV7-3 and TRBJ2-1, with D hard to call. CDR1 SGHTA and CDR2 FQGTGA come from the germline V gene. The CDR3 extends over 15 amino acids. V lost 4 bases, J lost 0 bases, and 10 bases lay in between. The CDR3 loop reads CASSSSQSSYNEQFF. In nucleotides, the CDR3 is TGTGCCAGCAGCTCTTCGCAAAGCTCCTACAATGAGCAGTTCTTC.

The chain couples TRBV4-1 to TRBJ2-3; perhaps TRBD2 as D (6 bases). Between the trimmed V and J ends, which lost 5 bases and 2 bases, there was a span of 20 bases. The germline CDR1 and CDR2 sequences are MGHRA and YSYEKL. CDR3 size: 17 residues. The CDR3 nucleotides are TGCGCCAGCAGCGTCCGACTAGATCCCACACACACAGATACGCAGTATTTT. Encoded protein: CASSVRLDPTHTDTQYF.